The 14 T cell receptor beta chains listed next were all sequenced from one sample in a study of blood T cell repertoires in COVID-19. TCRdb's copy holds only in-frame clones and misses some; the assay was immunoSEQ multiplex PCR. The sample has fewer than 250,000 clones, roughly 80% seen once; the top ten hold 12%. Material for sequencing was peripheral blood. These receptor sequences come from a woman aged 50 to 65 with acute or convalescent COVID-19.

This clone was counted a few times. This chain uses TRBV28 with TRBJ1-1; weak D call: TRBD1 (6 bases). The germline V gene encodes CDR1 MDHEN and CDR2 SYDVKM. Trimming removed 6 bases from V and 4 bases from J, with 18 bases in between. The CDR3 sequence is 15 residues long. The CDR3 loop is CASSSIGGAVTEAFF. For the CDR3, the DNA is TGTGCCAGCAGCTCCATAGGGGGAGCCGTCACTGAAGCTTTCTTT.

The CDR3 DNA follows: TGTGCCAGCAGCTCTTATGGGACAGGAAAGAGGGGCGAGCAGTACTTC. This sequence encodes CASSSYGTGKRGEQYF. The chain is built from TRBV7-2 and TRBJ2-7, with TRBD1 identical over 8 bases. The CDR3 spans 16 residues. The V gene end was trimmed by 4 bases and the J gene end by 6 bases; junction bases not matched to a gene: 14. Germline assignment: CDR1 SGHTA and CDR2 FQGNSA.

The chain couples TRBV19 to TRBJ1-5, with D maybe TRBD1 (6 bases). Germline loops: CDR1 LNHDA, CDR2 SQIVND (reference sequence). The CDR3 loop spans 15 amino acids. With 8 bases removed from V and 7 bases from J, the gap between germline ends came to 21 bases. Here the CDR3 DNA reads TGTGCCAGTCAGAAGGGGGTAGGAGGCGGACAGCCCCAGCATTTT. It is translated as CASQKGVGGGQPQHF.

The CDR3 loop reads CASSLGARNTGELFF. The CDR3 DNA sequence: TGTGCCAGCAGCTTAGGAGCGAGAAACACCGGGGAGCTGTTTTTT. The rearrangement joins TRBV11-2 to TRBJ2-2; D unclear. Trimming stripped 1 base from V and 2 bases from J, with 8 bases between. The CDR3 length is 15 residues. CDR1 and CDR2 from the germline V gene are SGHAT and FQNNGV.

This chain joins TRBV7-9 and TRBJ2-5; 12 positions agree with TRBD1. The J segment lost 1 base and the V segment lost 4 bases, leaving 4 bases of the junction unmatched. The CDR3 is made up of 16 amino acids. In germline, CDR1 is SEHNR, CDR2 FQNEAQ (reference sequence). The DNA of the CDR3 is TGTGCCAGCAGCTCGCGGGACAGGGGGCTCCAAGAGACCCAGTACTTC. It specifies CASSSRDRGLQETQYF.

This clone was seen just once. This chain links TRBV11-2 with TRBJ1-2; maybe TRBD1 (5 bases). The CDR3 has 15 amino acids. V gave up 1 base and J gave up 1 base, with 10 bases separating them. CDR1 and CDR2 (germline): SGHAT, FQNNGV. The CDR3 DNA follows: TGTGCCAGCAGCTTAGCAGGGTCCCTTAACTATGGCTACACCTTC. Translation gives CASSLAGSLNYGYTF.

This sequence joins TRBV25-1 and TRBJ2-1; 7 bases line up with TRBD2. The CDR3 runs 13 residues. V trimming: 6 bases; J trimming: 5 bases; junction bases outside the gene matches: 4. Germline V CDR1 and CDR2: MGHDK, SYGVNS. CDR3 nucleotides: TGTGCCAGCAGGGAGAGCGGGAACAATGAGCAGTTCTTC. Its translation is CASRESGNNEQFF.

This clone was found a few times. The chain uses TRBV9 and TRBJ2-7; 10 bases match TRBD2. The V gene end was trimmed by 0 bases and the J gene end by 2 bases; junction bases not matched to a gene: 2. The CDR3 runs to 15 residues. Germline V gene data show CDR1 as SGDLS and CDR2 as YYNGEE. The CDR3 loop is CASSVDLAGAYEQYF. CDR3 DNA: TGTGCCAGCAGCGTAGATCTAGCGGGAGCCTACGAGCAGTACTTC.

This clone was seen a handful of times. DNA of the CDR3: TGTGCCAGCAGTTACGACGGACTCTATGGCTACACCTTC. Translation: CASSYDGLYGYTF. The chain carries TRBV6-5 and TRBJ1-2; the D is unclear. The germline CDR1 and CDR2 sequences are MNHEY and SVGAGI. The CDR3 has 13 residues. V was pared by 2 bases and J by 4 bases, with 8 bases between.

CDR3: CASSLAGTGLPRQYF. The CDR3 DNA is TGTGCCAGTAGTCTCGCCGGGACAGGTCTGCCACGGCAGTACTTC. J is TRBJ2-7 and V is TRBV19; 8 nucleotides align to TRBD1. The CDR3 sequence is 15 residues long. The V gene end was trimmed by 5 bases and the J gene end by 9 bases; junction bases not matched to a gene: 15. Germline-derived CDR1 and CDR2 are LNHDA and SQIVND (reference sequence).

This chain joins TRBV6-1 and TRBJ2-7; 12 bases align to TRBD1. Germline CDR1 and CDR2: MNHNS and SASEGT. V lost 2 bases and J lost 5; bases outside the gene matches: 4. This CDR3 contains 15 residues. The CDR3 DNA follows: TGTGCCAGCAGTGAATGGGGGACAGGGGGCGACGAGCAGTACTTC. Translating it yields CASSEWGTGGDEQYF.

This clone was seen only once. The CDR3: CASSMSGRANYGYTF. CDR3 bases: TGTGCCAGTAGTATGAGTGGCAGGGCGAACTATGGCTACACCTTC. The chain is built from TRBV19 and TRBJ1-2; TRBD1 might be the D (5 bases). This CDR3 spans 15 amino acids. The ends were cut back, 3 bases at V and 2 bases at J, with 13 bases in the middle. In germline, CDR1 is LNHDA, CDR2 SQIVND (reference sequence).

The chain couples TRBV19 to TRBJ2-5; 8 nucleotides align to TRBD1. Germline V gene sequence: CDR1 LNHDA, CDR2 SQIVND (reference sequence). J lost 0 bases, V lost 5 bases, and 20 bases had no gene match. The CDR3 has 20 residues. The CDR3 region has the DNA TGTGCCAGTAGTGCCAAGGGCCCAGGGGGCGCGGGTTTGTACCAAGAGACCCAGTACTTC. Protein: CASSAKGPGGAGLYQETQYF.

Only a few counts were recorded for this clone. This chain joins TRBV6-6 and TRBJ1-2, with 7 bases identical to TRBD1. Trimming at V came to 8 bases and at J to 0 bases, leaving 9 bases not matched to a gene. The CDR3 has 15 residues. Germline V gene lookup returns CDR1 MNHNY and CDR2 SVGAGI (reference sequence). The CDR3 DNA is TGTGCCAGCCAAGTGAGGGGGCTTACTAACTATGGCTACACCTTC. Residues: CASQVRGLTNYGYTF.